A single sample gave rise to the 13 T cell receptor beta chains below, sequenced in a study of T-cell memory formation after mild COVID-19. TCRdb called the 5' RACE reads again in MiXCR, with one record for every CDR3 protein. Here the sample spans 110,000 to 150,000 distinct CDR3 sequences, around 14% being singletons. The sample was PBMCs or a T cell subset sorted from them (not recorded which). Receptors were obtained from an adult woman who had mild COVID-19 (a few samples of this study predate the infection). Cell type and time point are not known.

This clonotype was found many times. The chain carries TRBV7-9 and TRBJ2-5, with a possible D match to TRBD1 (6 bases). The ends were cut back, 4 bases at V and 1 base at J, with 16 bases in the middle. The V gene's germline CDR1 is SEHNR and CDR2 FQNEAQ (reference sequence). This CDR3 region has 16 residues. The CDR3 sequence: CASSSPGTPIQETQYF. CDR3 sequence (DNA): TGTGCCAGCAGCTCACCCGGGACACCGATCCAAGAGACCCAGTACTTC.

This clonotype turned up a few times. This sequence joins TRBV30 and TRBJ2-2; 11 nucleotides line up with TRBD2. Germline loops: CDR1 GTSNPN, CDR2 SVGIG (reference sequence). This CDR3 is 18 amino acids long. V gave up 0 bases and J gave up 0 bases; unmatched junction bases: 6. The CDR3: CAWSVRLAGGANTGELFF. The CDR3 DNA reads TGTGCCTGGAGTGTACGCCTAGCGGGGGGCGCGAACACCGGGGAGCTGTTTTTT.

The genes are TRBV9 and TRBJ2-5, with 10 bases fitting TRBD1. Trimming at V came to 6 bases and at J to 4 bases, leaving 9 bases not matched to a gene. Germline V lookup: CDR1 SGDLS, CDR2 YYNGEE. CDR3 size: 15 residues. CDR3 region: CASNGGQGVGETQYF. The DNA of the CDR3 is TGTGCCAGCAACGGCGGACAGGGGGTAGGAGAGACCCAGTACTTC.

There are a few counts of this clonotype. J is TRBJ1-2 and V is TRBV7-3; D is perhaps TRBD1 (6 bases). The ends were cut back, 5 bases at V and 6 bases at J, with 22 bases in the middle. CDR1 is SGHTA and CDR2 is FQGTGA in the germline V gene. This CDR3 region has 16 residues. The CDR3 region is CASSPDLSGGRDGYTF. As DNA, the CDR3 is TGTGCCAGCAGCCCCGACCTTTCCGGGGGGCGGGATGGCTACACCTTC.

This clonotype was counted only a few times. This rearrangement joins TRBV7-2 to TRBJ2-1; 9 bases match TRBD1. V shed 2 bases and J 6 bases; nucleotides not matched to a gene: 2. CDR1 is SGHTA, CDR2 FQGNSA, per germline. CDR3 size: 14 residues. For the CDR3, the DNA is TGTGCCAGCAGCTTAAGGGACAGGGCCAATGAGCAGTTCTTC. Protein product: CASSLRDRANEQFF.

This clonotype was recorded a few times. CDR3 bases: TGCGCCAGCAGCGCAGGGGACTACACAGATACGCAGTATTTT. Translating gives CASSAGDYTDTQYF. The chain joins TRBV5-1 to TRBJ2-3; the D gene is possibly TRBD2 (7 bases). The germline gives CDR1 SGHRS, CDR2 YFSETQ. V was cut by 4 bases and J by 2 bases, with 11 bases left in between. This CDR3 is 14 amino acids long.

V gene TRBV9 combines with J gene TRBJ2-1, with D uncertain. The germline gives CDR1 SGDLS, CDR2 YYNGEE. Trimming pared 3 bases from V and 7 bases from J, leaving 20 bases between. The CDR3 runs 16 residues. The CDR3 sequence is CASSANPRHPNNEQFF. In DNA form, the CDR3 reads TGTGCCAGCAGCGCGAATCCTCGACACCCCAATAATGAGCAGTTCTTC.

This clonotype has a handful of counts. V and J are TRBV4-2 and TRBJ2-1; D may match TRBD1 or TRBD2 (5 bases each). Per germline, CDR1 LGHNA and CDR2 YNFKEQ. The V and J ends lost 1 base and 8 bases respectively, with 15 bases between them. CDR3 length: 15 residues. The CDR3 loop is CASSQVGEGDHEQFF. CDR3 DNA sequence: TGTGCCAGCAGCCAAGTCGGGGAAGGGGACCATGAGCAGTTCTTC.

This clonotype was seen a handful of times. The chain joins TRBV5-1 to TRBJ1-1; tentatively, D is TRBD1 (6 bases). The CDR3 consists of 11 residues. V shed 4 bases and J shed 8 bases, with 9 bases lying between them. The germline gives CDR1 SGHRS, CDR2 YFSETQ. As DNA, the CDR3 is TGCGCCAGCAGCGTCGGGACAGAAGCTTTCTTT. Translated: CASSVGTEAFF.

At least ten counts were recorded for this clonotype. V is TRBV7-2 and J is TRBJ2-5, with a weak D call TRBD2 (6 bases). Trimming removed 1 base at V and 5 bases at J, with 17 bases between. CDR1 is SGHTA and CDR2 is FQGNSA in the germline V gene. This CDR3 region has 16 residues. In DNA, the CDR3 is TGTGCCAGCAGCTTAGATCTGGGGGGTTTGGTGGAGACCCAGTACTTC. The encoded protein is CASSLDLGGLVETQYF.

This clonotype has a handful of counts. The chain combines TRBV3-1 with TRBJ2-1, with 7 bases fitting TRBD1. Trimming cost V 4 bases and J 4 bases; bases outside gene matches: 7. Germline CDR1 LGHDT, CDR2 YNNKEL (reference sequence). The CDR3 loop spans 15 amino acids. CDR3 residues: CASSRKRGPYNEQFF. As DNA, the CDR3 is TGTGCCAGCAGCCGAAAGAGGGGGCCGTACAATGAGCAGTTCTTC.

This clonotype was counted a few times. The rearrangement uses TRBV9 and TRBJ1-1, with 7 bases that match TRBD1. The trim removed 3 bases at V and 1 base at J, leaving 9 bases unmatched. Germline V lookup: CDR1 SGDLS, CDR2 YYNGEE. The CDR3 is 16 amino acids. Here the CDR3 DNA reads TGTGCCAGCAGCGCATTACAGGGGATAGGGAACACTGAAGCTTTCTTT. Translated, it gives CASSALQGIGNTEAFF.

The V and J genes are TRBV4-1 and TRBJ1-2; D might be TRBD1 (6 bases). V was cut by 6 bases and J by 6 bases, with 14 bases left in between. Germline CDR1 and CDR2: MGHRA and YSYEKL. The CDR3 extends over 13 amino acids. Here the CDR3 DNA reads TGCGCCAGCAGAGGACAGCTGGAGGATGGCTACACCTTC. Its protein product is CASRGQLEDGYTF.